This T cell receptor (beta chain) was observed in a study of cytomegalovirus exposure and HLA in healthy donors. Use of 60 Vbeta and 13 Jbeta primers characterized the PCR. Authors' analysis steps: Unique TCR beta chains numbered around 80 million in a later analysis, with roughly 10 million shared. Profiling relied on immunoSEQ multiplex PCR, and the TCRdb table lists in-frame clones only, not all of them. V and J calls and clone size are as listed in that table; D and trimming were resolved from the DNA. Of 100,000 to 130,000 clones listed, about 85% are singletons. This CDR3 is 15 amino acids long. CDR1 and CDR2 from the germline V gene are SGHVS and FQNEAQ. The ends were cut back, 5 bases at V and 8 bases at J, with 20 bases in the middle.

This chain joins TRBV7-8 and TRBJ2-3; D might be TRBD1 (6 bases). The material sequenced was PBMCs. This TCR came from a man younger than 45 in good health and CMV-seronegative. DNA for the CDR3: TGTGCCAGCAGCCACCCGGGACCCCTCAGGGGTACGCAGTATTTT. Amino acids: CASSHPGPLRGTQYF.